This T cell receptor beta chain stems from a study of T cell repertoires in cytomegalovirus infection. In the study overall: CMV infection plus the matching HLA type was flagged by public TCR beta signatures. Study-wide findings and caveats: There were HLA-C-restricted CMV-specific TCR beta clonotypes dominating the ex vivo response. Individuals carrying CMV plus the relevant HLA were identified by cumulative frequency of public TCR beta families.

With respect to this clonotype: What it binds is unknown.

The CDR3 totals 16 residues. The germline CDR1 and CDR2 sequences are SEHNR and FQNEAQ (reference sequence). Trimming at V came to 1 base and at J to 3 bases, leaving 7 bases not matched to a gene. TCRdb re-called the reads with MiXCR, one entry per CDR3 protein. The sample lists some 680,000 distinct CDR3 sequences; about a third were seen once. The specimen was PBMCs. The chain combines TRBV7-9 with TRBJ2-7; TRBD1 aligns across 9 bases. The clonotype was recovered from a human donor in good health (CMV status not recorded). Some clones in this sample may be carry-over from other donors' samples. CDR3 sequence: CASSLDPWTGVYEQYF. DNA of the CDR3: TGTGCCAGCAGCTTAGATCCCTGGACAGGGGTCTACGAGCAGTACTTC.